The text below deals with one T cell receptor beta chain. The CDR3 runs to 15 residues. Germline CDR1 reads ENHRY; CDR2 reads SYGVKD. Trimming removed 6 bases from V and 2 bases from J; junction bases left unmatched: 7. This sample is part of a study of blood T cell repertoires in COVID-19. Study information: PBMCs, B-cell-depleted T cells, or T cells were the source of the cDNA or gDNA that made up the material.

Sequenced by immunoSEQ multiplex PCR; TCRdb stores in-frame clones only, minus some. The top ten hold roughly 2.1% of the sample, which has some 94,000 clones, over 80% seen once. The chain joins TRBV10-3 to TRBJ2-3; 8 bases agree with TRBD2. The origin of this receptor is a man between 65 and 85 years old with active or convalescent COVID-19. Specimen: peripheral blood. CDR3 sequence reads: CAISLDGGATDTQYF. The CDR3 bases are TGTGCCATCAGCTTAGACGGGGGGGCCACAGATACGCAGTATTTT.